This T cell receptor (beta chain) emerged from a study of CD8 T cells in Susac syndrome. Details on this clonotype: What it binds is not known.

RNA totalling about 0.45 to 1 ug underwent reverse transcription with random hexamers. Amplification of TCR beta CDR3 spanned 54 Vbeta and 13 Jbeta via immunoSEQ multiplex PCR. TCRdb processed the immunoSEQ multiplex PCR reads anew with MiXCR; each CDR3 protein has one entry. Here the sample spans roughly 150,000 distinct CDR3 sequences, approximately 93% being singletons. The study sequenced TCR beta in blood CD8+ and CD4+ T cells. TEMRA cells were FACS-enriched, while CD8+ and CD4+ T cells were negatively isolated. Germline CDR1 SQVTM, CDR2 ANQGSEA. The CDR3 totals 17 residues. Trimming took off 0 bases at V and 0 bases at J, with 12 bases between the two ends. Study-level findings and limits: The authors acknowledged that their TCR sequencing and HLA analysis involved a relatively small number of individuals.

The sample comprised CD8+ T cells from PBMCs. The TCR was taken from a human donor with multiple sclerosis. V is TRBV29-1 and J is TRBJ1-6; D gene ambiguous. The chain's CDR3 is CSVEDLGESSYNSPLHF. The DNA of the CDR3 is TGCAGCGTTGAAGATCTCGGCGAGAGCTCCTATAATTCACCCCTCCACTTT.